This entry features one T cell receptor (beta chain) sequence. Vbeta (60) and Jbeta (13) primers were used in the PCR. The protocol was immunoSEQ multiplex PCR, while the TCRdb copy is restricted to in-frame clones and leaves out a portion. This sample's table has around 140,000 clones. From germline, CDR1 is SGHNT and CDR2 YENEEA. V shed 4 bases, J shed 3 bases, and the junction held 7 bases outside the gene matches. The CDR3 is 15 residues long. The entry originates in a study of cytomegalovirus exposure and HLA in healthy donors. This rearrangement joins TRBV11-3 to TRBJ2-3; 7 nucleotides align to TRBD1. This sequence was found in a man aged 18 to 29 in good health and CMV-seronegative. The sequencing sample was made of PBMCs. CDR3 loop: CASSSDRLGTDTQYF. CDR3 DNA: TGTGCCAGCAGCTCGGACAGGTTGGGGACAGATACGCAGTATTTT.